This TCR beta chain was recorded in a study of blood T cells in healthy people across ages. Donors were healthy Caucasian individuals from Russia aged roughly 6 to 100. The authors ran a second PCR of about 7 to 12 cycles using a sample-barcoded 5' primer and a J-beta primer mix. Via MiXCR, TCRdb re-called the 5' RACE reads, giving one row per CDR3 protein. The sample carries about a million distinct CDR3 sequences, 45% to 60% recorded once. Germline CDR1 and CDR2: DFQATT and SNEGSKA (reference sequence). The CDR3 totals 14 residues. The V segment lost 3 bases and the J segment 0 bases; nucleotides outside the gene matches: 4.

The sequencing sample was made of blood. The sequence was obtained from a woman aged 55-69 years in good health. The rearrangement links TRBV20-1 to TRBJ2-7; TRBD2 agrees at 8 bases. The CDR3 DNA sequence: TGCAGTGCTAGTGAGCGGGGGCCCTCCTACGAGCAGTACTTC. Encoded protein: CSASERGPSYEQYF.